These 30 T cell receptor beta chains were all obtained from the same sample, sequenced in a study of blood T cell repertoires in COVID-19. Some clones are missing from TCRdb's copy, which holds only in-frame ones; the method was immunoSEQ multiplex PCR. Among about 310,000 clones listed, more than 75% were seen once. Specimen: peripheral blood. The receptors originated from a man in his forties or fifties with active or convalescent COVID-19.

V and J are TRBV6-5 and TRBJ2-5; TRBD1 matches at 9 bases. With 7 bases clipped from V and 2 bases from J, the junction kept 2 bases outside the gene matches. The CDR3 runs 13 residues. Germline V gene lookup returns CDR1 MNHEY and CDR2 SVGAGI. The chain's CDR3 is CASNGQGQETQYF. CDR3 DNA: TGTGCCAGCAATGGACAGGGGCAAGAGACCCAGTACTTC.

This rearrangement joins TRBV2 to TRBJ2-2; D is possibly TRBD1 (6 bases). Trimming took 6 bases from V and 7 from J, leaving 12 bases between them. Germline-derived CDR1 and CDR2 are SNHLY and FYNNEI. The CDR3 totals 13 residues. CDR3 sequence (DNA): TGTGCCAGCAGGTCTAGGGACATCGGGGAGCTGTTTTTT. Amino acids: CASRSRDIGELFF.

CDR3 in amino acids: CAWSGEGTGYGYTF. The CDR3 nucleotides read TGTGCCTGGAGTGGTGAGGGGACAGGCTATGGCTACACCTTC. The chain couples TRBV30 to TRBJ1-2; TRBD1 agrees at 8 bases. There are 14 residues in the CDR3. J lost 4 bases, V lost 1 base, and 5 bases had no gene match. The germline V gene encodes CDR1 GTSNPN and CDR2 SVGIG (reference sequence).

The chain links TRBV19 to TRBJ2-5; D gene unclear. Trimming stripped 6 bases from V and 3 bases from J, with 14 bases between. The CDR3 is made up of 14 amino acids. Germline CDR1 LNHDA, CDR2 SQIVND (reference sequence). Here the CDR3 reads CASSPRGSKETQYF. CDR3 DNA sequence: TGTGCCAGTAGCCCGAGAGGATCAAAAGAGACCCAGTACTTC.

The rearrangement links TRBV7-9 to TRBJ2-4, with D uncertain. From germline, CDR1 is SEHNR and CDR2 FQNEAQ (reference sequence). This CDR3 has 17 amino acids. The ends were cut back, 1 base at V and 0 bases at J, with 13 bases in the middle. CDR3 residues: CASSLGRVELAKNIQYF. The CDR3 DNA reads as TGTGCCAGCAGCTTAGGTAGAGTCGAACTAGCCAAAAACATTCAGTACTTC.

This chain connects TRBV4-3 to TRBJ2-5; 9 nucleotides line up with TRBD1. Unmatched junction bases numbered 3, after V lost 3 bases and J lost 1 base. Germline CDR1 reads LGHNA; CDR2 reads YSLEER. CDR3 length: 15 residues. The CDR3 sequence: CASSQDRGLQETQYF. The CDR3 nucleotides are TGCGCCAGCAGCCAGGACAGGGGTCTCCAAGAGACCCAGTACTTC.

This clone was counted once. J is TRBJ1-1 and V is TRBV28; possibly TRBD1 for D (6 bases). The CDR3 spans 14 residues. V lost 4 bases and J lost 11, with 20 bases in between. Per germline, CDR1 MDHEN and CDR2 SYDVKM. The CDR3 nucleotides are TGTGCCAGCAGTTCGTTTTCAGGGGCCACCTGGGCTTTCTTT. Translating it yields CASSSFSGATWAFF.

The rearrangement joins TRBV7-2 to TRBJ1-2; D unresolved. Trimming removed 3 bases at V and 6 bases at J, with 20 bases between. CDR1 and CDR2 (germline): SGHTA, FQGNSA. CDR3 length: 16 residues. The CDR3 region has the DNA TGTGCCAGCAGCTTTAGCCCCCGAATGGGAGGAGATGGCTACACCTTC. Translated, it gives CASSFSPRMGGDGYTF.

V and J are TRBV18 and TRBJ1-4, with D maybe TRBD1 (5 bases). The V and J ends lost 6 bases and 3 bases respectively, with 14 bases between them. The CDR3 contains 15 residues. Germline loops: CDR1 KGHSH, CDR2 LQKENI. CDR3 nucleotide sequence: TGTGCCAGCTCGCCAGGGAGAAAGGCTAATGAAAAACTGTTTTTT. This gives the protein CASSPGRKANEKLFF.

The J gene is TRBJ2-2, the V gene TRBV10-3, with 9 bases lining up with TRBD2. This CDR3 region has 14 residues. Germline V gives CDR1 ENHRY, CDR2 SYGVKD. V dropped 4 bases and J dropped 7; count of bases not matched to a gene: 4. CDR3 region: CAISGKLAGGELFF. DNA of the CDR3: TGTGCCATCAGTGGAAAACTAGCGGGCGGGGAGCTGTTTTTT.

The chain is built from TRBV19 and TRBJ2-5; 7 bases map to TRBD2. The J segment lost 5 bases and the V segment lost 5 bases, leaving 8 bases of the junction unmatched. The CDR3 consists of 14 residues. CDR1 and CDR2 (germline): LNHDA, SQIVND (reference sequence). The CDR3 bases are TGTGCCAGTAGTCCCTCCCAGGGAGGGGAGACCCAGTACTTC. Translated: CASSPSQGGETQYF.

The chain joins TRBV5-1 to TRBJ2-5; a possible D gene is TRBD2 (6 bases). CDR1 is SGHRS, CDR2 YFSETQ, per germline. This CDR3 spans 11 amino acids. V was trimmed by 6 bases and J by 3 bases, leaving 6 bases between them. Here the CDR3 DNA reads TGCGCCAGCACGGGGGAAGAGACCCAGTACTTC. Protein: CASTGEETQYF.

V is TRBV5-1 and J is TRBJ1-1; tentative D call: TRBD1 (5 bases). The CDR3 loop spans 15 amino acids. V was pared by 2 bases and J by 1 base, with 12 bases between. CDR1 and CDR2 from the germline V gene are SGHRS and YFSETQ. Written as DNA, the CDR3 is TGCGCCAGCAGCTTAATAGGCACAGGGAACACTGAAGCTTTCTTT. The encoded protein is CASSLIGTGNTEAFF.

V and J are TRBV9 and TRBJ1-4; TRBD1 is a possible D gene (6 bases). The germline CDR1 and CDR2 sequences are SGDLS and YYNGEE. V shed 4 bases and J shed 12 bases, with 19 bases lying between them. The CDR3 consists of 14 residues. CDR3 sequence: CASSLSAYPGELFF. As DNA, the CDR3 is TGTGCCAGCAGCCTTTCAGCGTATCCAGGGGAACTGTTTTTT.

This CDR3 is CASSPSTGTGSNGYTF. CDR3 bases: TGCGCCAGCAGCCCATCAACCGGGACAGGGAGCAATGGCTACACCTTC. The chain joins TRBV5-1 to TRBJ1-2; 9 bases are a match to TRBD1. V lost 4 bases and J lost 6; bases outside the gene matches: 13. Germline assignment: CDR1 SGHRS and CDR2 YFSETQ. The CDR3 loop spans 16 amino acids.

This clone was detected only a few times. V usage is TRBV28 and J usage is TRBJ1-4; weak D call: TRBD1 (5 bases). Looked up from germline, CDR1 is MDHEN and CDR2 is SYDVKM. The CDR3 has 12 residues. V gave up 6 bases and J gave up 8 bases, with 10 bases separating them. DNA for the CDR3: TGTGCCAGCAGCCAGGGTGGAGAAAAACTGTTTTTT. It specifies CASSQGGEKLFF.

The V gene is TRBV7-2, the J gene TRBJ2-1, with D unclear. V lost 7 bases to trimming and J lost 7 bases, with 14 bases between them. CDR3 length equals 13 residues. Germline V CDR1 and CDR2: SGHTA, FQGNSA. The CDR3 coding sequence is TGTGCCAGCAACCCCCCGGGTAAGAATGAGCAGTTCTTC. Protein product: CASNPPGKNEQFF.

The chain employs TRBV5-1 and TRBJ2-2; 9 bases line up with TRBD2. From germline, CDR1 is SGHRS and CDR2 YFSETQ. The V and J ends lost 5 bases and 0 bases, in that order; junction bases with no gene match: 5. This CDR3 is built from 16 residues. The CDR3: CASRQTSGANTGELFF. The CDR3 nucleotides read TGCGCCAGCAGACAGACTAGCGGCGCGAACACCGGGGAGCTGTTTTTT.

The chain recombines TRBV7-2 with TRBJ1-5, with 9 bases that match TRBD1. J lost 5 bases, V lost 2 bases, and 7 bases had no gene match. CDR3 length: 16 residues. Germline V gene data show CDR1 as SGHTA and CDR2 as FQGNSA. CDR3 nucleotide sequence: TGTGCCAGCAGCTTAAAGTCGACAGGGGGGTATCAGCCCCAGCATTTT. It codes for CASSLKSTGGYQPQHF. Full variable domain (missing parts from reference TRBV7-2 and TRBJ1-5): GAGVSQSPSNKVTEKGKDVELRCDPISGHTALYWYRQSLGQGLEFLIYFQGNSAPDKSGLPSDRFSAERTGGSVSTLTIQRTQQEDSAVYLCASSLKSTGGYQPQHFGDGTRLSIL.

The rearrangement joins TRBV2 to TRBJ1-2; TRBD1 matches 7 bases. There are 14 residues in the CDR3. From germline, CDR1 is SNHLY and CDR2 FYNNEI. The V segment lost 10 bases and the J segment 0 bases; nucleotides outside the gene matches: 8. As DNA, the CDR3 is TGTGCCACCACGGTACAGGGGCCTAACTATGGCTACACCTTC. This sequence encodes CATTVQGPNYGYTF.

The chain combines TRBV5-1 with TRBJ2-5; TRBD2 might be the D (5 bases). Germline V gene data show CDR1 as SGHRS and CDR2 as YFSETQ. The CDR3 sequence is 12 residues long. V was trimmed by 7 bases and J by 2 bases, leaving 9 bases between them. The CDR3: CASYSGQETQYF. DNA for the CDR3: TGCGCCAGCTACAGCGGACAAGAGACCCAGTACTTC.

The chain carries TRBV5-5 and TRBJ1-2; TRBD1 is a possible D gene (6 bases). Trimming pared 4 bases from V and 4 bases from J, leaving 20 bases between. The germline gives CDR1 SGHKS, CDR2 YYEKEE (reference sequence). CDR3 length: 16 residues. CDR3 bases: TGTGCCAGCAGCACCCCGTTCCAGGGGAACTCCTATGGCTACACCTTC. Translated, it gives CASSTPFQGNSYGYTF. The whole variable domain, filled in from reference TRBV5-5 and TRBJ1-2, reads DAGVTQSPTHLIKTRGQQVTLRCSPISGHKSVSWYQQVLGQGPQFIFQYYEKEERGRGNFPDRFSARQFPNYSSELNVNALLLGDSALYLCASSTPFQGNSYGYTFGSGTRLTVV.

The chain is built from TRBV28 and TRBJ1-1; 10 positions match TRBD1. The CDR3 contains 16 residues. Looked up from germline, CDR1 is MDHEN and CDR2 is SYDVKM. Trimming took 5 bases from V and 4 from J; bases not matched to a gene: 10. This CDR3 is CASSSLWGTGVTEAFF. Here the CDR3 DNA reads TGTGCCAGCAGTAGTTTATGGGGGACAGGGGTCACTGAAGCTTTCTTT. Combining the CDR3 with reference TRBV28 and TRBJ1-1 gives the whole variable domain DVKVTQSSRYLVKRTGEKVFLECVQDMDHENMFWYRQDPGLGLRLIYFSYDVKMKEKGDIPEGYSVSREKKERFSLILESASTNQTSMYLCASSSLWGTGVTEAFFGQGTRLTVV.

The CDR3 sequence: CASSQVAGGPNEQFF. Written as DNA, the CDR3 is TGCGCCAGCAGTCAGGTAGCAGGAGGGCCCAATGAGCAGTTCTTC. The chain employs TRBV5-1 and TRBJ2-1; weak D call: TRBD2 (6 bases). Per the germline V gene, CDR1 is SGHRS and CDR2 is YFSETQ. CDR3 length: 15 amino acids. The V end lost 5 bases, the J end lost 6 bases, and 18 bases lay between the germline ends.

The J gene is TRBJ2-5, the V gene TRBV11-2, with a possible D match to TRBD1 (6 bases). Trimming left V 1 base short and J 4 bases short, with 10 bases between. Germline loops: CDR1 SGHAT, CDR2 FQNNGV. This CDR3 has 14 amino acids. CDR3 bases: TGTGCCAGCAGCTTAGGGGGGCCCAGAGAGACCCAGTACTTC. Its protein is CASSLGGPRETQYF. The whole variable domain, remainder taken from reference TRBV11-2 and TRBJ2-5, is EAGVAQSPRYKIIEKRQSVAFWCNPISGHATLYWYQQILGQGPKLLIQFQNNGVVDDSQLPKDRFSAERLKGVDSTLKIQPAKLEDSAVYLCASSLGGPRETQYFGPGTRLLVL.

CDR3 in DNA: TGCGCCAGCAGTGAAAGCGGACAGAGCTATGGCTACACCTTC. Amino acids: CASSESGQSYGYTF. V is TRBV10-2 and J is TRBJ1-2, with D perhaps matching TRBD1 (6 bases). The CDR3 length is 14 residues. CDR1 is WSHSY and CDR2 is SAAADI in the germline V gene. The germline V and J ends were trimmed by 3 bases and 4 bases, with 12 bases remaining between them.

This rearrangement joins TRBV28 to TRBJ2-1; 9 bases line up with TRBD1. This CDR3 is 12 amino acids long. Germline values: CDR1 MDHEN, CDR2 SYDVKM. V was clipped by 6 bases and J by 9 bases; unmatched bases: 3. The CDR3 here is CASRLQGAEQFF. The CDR3, as DNA: TGTGCCAGCAGACTACAGGGGGCTGAGCAGTTCTTC.

V and J are TRBV5-4 and TRBJ2-5; 11 nucleotides match TRBD1. The CDR3 runs to 16 residues. Germline V gene data show CDR1 as SGHNT and CDR2 as YYREEE (reference sequence). Trimming took 4 bases from V and 4 from J; bases not matched to a gene: 9. The CDR3 region has the DNA TGTGCCAGCAGCAGTCGGGACAGGGGGGAACGAGAGACCCAGTACTTC. It translates to CASSSRDRGERETQYF.

This rearrangement joins TRBV15 to TRBJ1-1, with TRBD1 matching over 9 bases. After removal of 1 base from V and 9 bases from J, the junction contained 9 bases not matched to a gene. The CDR3 has 15 amino acids. Germline V gene sequence: CDR1 LNHNV, CDR2 YYDKDF (reference sequence). CDR3 loop: CATSRGDRAFPKAFF. The CDR3 DNA follows: TGTGCCACCAGCAGAGGGGACAGGGCTTTTCCCAAAGCTTTCTTT.

The chain carries TRBV7-9 and TRBJ1-4; TRBD1 agrees at 8 bases. V lost 3 bases and J lost 3; bases outside the gene matches: 6. CDR1 and CDR2 (germline): SEHNR, FQNEAQ (reference sequence). The CDR3 covers 16 residues. CDR3 sequence: CASSFRTGKANEKLFF. Here the CDR3 DNA reads TGTGCCAGCAGCTTCCGGACAGGGAAGGCTAATGAAAAACTGTTTTTT.